This T cell receptor beta chain was retrieved from a study of cytotoxic CD8 clonotypes in ibrutinib-treated CLL. The targeted sequencing depth was 1 in 200,000 to 1 in 1 million T cells. The assay was immunoSEQ multiplex PCR, and TCRdb's table has in-frame clones only and misses some. The data contain hundreds of thousands of clones, more than 65% of them singletons. Germline lookup yields CDR1 GTSNPN and CDR2 SVGIG (reference sequence). CDR3 length: 16 residues. V was pared by 1 base and J by 2 bases, with 11 bases of the junction left unmatched. The sample consisted of PBMCs, taken after 12 months of ibrutinib treatment. This receptor was identified in a human donor with chronic lymphocytic leukemia. The chain uses TRBV30 and TRBJ2-7, with TRBD2 matching over 7 bases. CDR3: CAWSDSPLGGPYEQYF. For the CDR3, the DNA is TGTGCCTGGAGTGATTCCCCCCTGGGAGGGCCCTACGAGCAGTACTTC.